This entry features one T cell receptor beta chain sequence. Its antigen is currently unknown. Germline CDR1 is PRHDT and CDR2 is FYEKMQ (reference sequence). Trimming took off 3 bases at V and 11 bases at J, with 19 bases between the two ends. The CDR3 has 14 amino acids. This sample stems from a study of cytomegalovirus exposure and HLA in healthy donors. Findings and limits, study-wide: In a later analysis, CMV-associated beta chains were mostly HLA-associated, it appeared.

PCR employed 60 Vbeta and 13 Jbeta primers. The assay was immunoSEQ multiplex PCR, and TCRdb's table has in-frame clones only and misses some. The table has 85,000 to 100,000 clones, around 86% seen once. Material: PBMCs. This sequence originates from a man aged 30 to 45 in good health and CMV-seropositive. The chain combines TRBV13 with TRBJ2-5, with D perhaps TRBD2 (5 bases). The DNA for the CDR3 is TGTGCCAGCAGCTTCGGGTCTCTTAGAGGCGGGCAGTACTTC. Its protein is CASSFGSLRGGQYF.